The 10 T cell receptor beta chains below were found in one sample sequenced in a study of shared clonotypes between healthy human individuals. Using immunoSEQ multiplex PCR, the repertoire was profiled, and TCRdb retains in-frame clones only, with some absent. The sample records over a million clones, 95% to 99% being singletons. Sequencing used naive CD4+ T cells sorted from blood. Subset reported: CD45RA+ positively selected. Source of these receptors: a man aged 25-45 years in good health.

This sequence joins TRBV10-2 and TRBJ2-3; D unclear. V was clipped by 8 bases and J by 6 bases, with 9 bases between them. Germline V gene sequence: CDR1 WSHSY, CDR2 SAAADI. There are 11 residues in the CDR3. In DNA form, the CDR3 reads TGCGCCAGCGCAGTTAGCGATACGCAGTATTTT. Translation gives CASAVSDTQYF.

This clone was found once. V usage is TRBV30 and J usage is TRBJ1-1, with D unclear. The CDR3 covers 14 residues. Germline CDR1 is GTSNPN and CDR2 is SVGIG (reference sequence). V lost 2 bases and J lost 1, with 11 bases in between. The CDR3 DNA reads as TGTGCCTGGAGTTATCCGGAAAGGAACACTGAAGCTTTCTTT. Protein sequence: CAWSYPERNTEAFF.

The chain combines TRBV19 with TRBJ1-2, with D tentatively TRBD1 (6 bases). Deletions cut 8 bases from V and 2 bases from J, with 18 bases between. Germline CDR1 reads LNHDA; CDR2 reads SQIVND (reference sequence). This CDR3 region has 15 residues. This CDR3 is CASETGTSRNYGYTF. The DNA of the CDR3 is TGTGCCAGTGAAACAGGGACGTCGAGAAACTATGGCTACACCTTC.

The chain joins TRBV10-1 to TRBJ2-1; weak D call: TRBD2 (6 bases). Germline CDR1 reads WNHNN; CDR2 reads SYGVQD (reference sequence). The CDR3 has 16 amino acids. Trimming removed 5 bases from V and 0 bases from J, with 14 bases in between. CDR3 sequence: CASSRGLASSYNEQFF. In DNA form, the CDR3 reads TGCGCCAGCAGTAGGGGACTTGCCAGCTCCTACAATGAGCAGTTCTTC.

The CDR3 spells CASNFVGGPPYNEQFF. The DNA of the CDR3 is TGCGCCAGCAACTTCGTGGGAGGGCCCCCTTACAATGAGCAGTTCTTC. This chain uses TRBV5-1 with TRBJ2-1; 7 nucleotides match TRBD2. The CDR3 length is 16 residues. The V gene's germline CDR1 is SGHRS and CDR2 YFSETQ. After removal of 6 bases from V and 4 bases from J, the junction contained 13 bases not matched to a gene.

The chain carries TRBV2 and TRBJ2-5; a possible D gene is TRBD2 (5 bases). The CDR3 is 11 amino acids. V lost 5 bases to trimming and J lost 9 bases, with 10 bases between them. Looked up from germline, CDR1 is SNHLY and CDR2 is FYNNEI. The CDR3 loop reads CASSSPGAQYF. The DNA for the CDR3 is TGTGCCAGCAGTTCACCCGGGGCCCAGTACTTC.

This chain uses TRBV7-8 with TRBJ2-5; D tentatively reads TRBD1 or TRBD2 (6 bases each). Between the trimmed V and J ends, which lost 0 bases and 5 bases, there was a span of 13 bases. Germline V lookup: CDR1 SGHVS, CDR2 FQNEAQ. This CDR3 is built from 15 residues. The CDR3 sequence: CASSLAGGLIETQYF. CDR3 in DNA: TGTGCCAGCAGCTTAGCCGGGGGCTTGATCGAGACCCAGTACTTC.

A note on this clone: One end of the junction does not line up with germline, which may come from a read error. The rearrangement uses TRBV30 and TRBJ1-1; D gene uncertain. Germline CDR1 GTSNPN, CDR2 SVGIG (reference sequence). The CDR3 has 9 amino acids. The CDR3 loop reads CAWNPEAFF. CDR3 nucleotide sequence: TGTGCCTGGAACCCTGAAGCTTTCTTT.

J is TRBJ2-7 and V is TRBV25-1; possibly TRBD1 or TRBD2 for D (5 bases each). The CDR3 runs to 14 residues. The germline V gene encodes CDR1 MGHDK and CDR2 SYGVNS. V was cut by 5 bases and J by 3 bases, with 14 bases left in between. The CDR3 region has the DNA TGTGCCAGCAGTTCAGGGTGGGACCTCTACGAGCAGTACTTC. Encoded protein: CASSSGWDLYEQYF.

This chain connects TRBV28 to TRBJ2-4; 11 bases are a match to TRBD2. The germline gives CDR1 MDHEN, CDR2 SYDVKM. After removal of 7 bases from V and 0 bases from J, the junction contained 5 bases not matched to a gene. The CDR3 has 16 residues. The CDR3 DNA is TGTGCCAGCACGGGACTAGCGGAAATAGCCAAAAACATTCAGTACTTC. This encodes CASTGLAEIAKNIQYF.